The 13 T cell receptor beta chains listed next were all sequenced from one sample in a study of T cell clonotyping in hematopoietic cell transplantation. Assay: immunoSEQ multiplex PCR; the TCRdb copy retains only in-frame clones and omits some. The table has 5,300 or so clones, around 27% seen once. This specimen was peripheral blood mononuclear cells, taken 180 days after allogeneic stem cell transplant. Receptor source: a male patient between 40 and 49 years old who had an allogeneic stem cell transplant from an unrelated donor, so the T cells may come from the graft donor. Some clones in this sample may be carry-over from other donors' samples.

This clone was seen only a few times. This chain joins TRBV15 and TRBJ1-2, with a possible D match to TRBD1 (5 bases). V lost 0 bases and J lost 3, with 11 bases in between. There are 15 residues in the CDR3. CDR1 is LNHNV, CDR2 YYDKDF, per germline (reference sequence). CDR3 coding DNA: TGTGCCACCAGCAGAGATAAGGGGACGGACTATGGCTACACCTTC. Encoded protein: CATSRDKGTDYGYTF.

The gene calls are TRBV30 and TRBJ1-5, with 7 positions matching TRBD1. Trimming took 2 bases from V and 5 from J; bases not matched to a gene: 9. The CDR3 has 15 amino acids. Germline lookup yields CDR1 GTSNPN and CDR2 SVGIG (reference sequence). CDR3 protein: CAWSRPGQTYQPQHF. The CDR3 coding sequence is TGTGCCTGGAGTCGGCCGGGACAGACTTATCAGCCCCAGCATTTT.

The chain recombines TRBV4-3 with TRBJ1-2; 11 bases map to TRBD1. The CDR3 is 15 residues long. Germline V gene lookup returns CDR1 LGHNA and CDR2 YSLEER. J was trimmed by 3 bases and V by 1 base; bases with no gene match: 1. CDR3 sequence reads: CASSQVGQGDYGYTF. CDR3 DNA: TGCGCCAGCAGCCAAGTGGGACAGGGGGACTATGGCTACACCTTC.

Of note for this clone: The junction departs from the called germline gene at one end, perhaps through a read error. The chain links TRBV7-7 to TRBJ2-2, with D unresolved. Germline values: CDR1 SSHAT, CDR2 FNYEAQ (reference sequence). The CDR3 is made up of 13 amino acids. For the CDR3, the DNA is TGTGCTAGCAGCCGTTATAGGGCCGGACAGCTGTTTTTT. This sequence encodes CASSRYRAGQLFF.

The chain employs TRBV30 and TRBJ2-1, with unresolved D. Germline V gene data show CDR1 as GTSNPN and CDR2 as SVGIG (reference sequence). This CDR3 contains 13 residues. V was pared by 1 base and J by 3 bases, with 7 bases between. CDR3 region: CAWSAIHYNEQFF. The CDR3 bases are TGTGCCTGGAGTGCCATTCACTACAATGAGCAGTTCTTC.

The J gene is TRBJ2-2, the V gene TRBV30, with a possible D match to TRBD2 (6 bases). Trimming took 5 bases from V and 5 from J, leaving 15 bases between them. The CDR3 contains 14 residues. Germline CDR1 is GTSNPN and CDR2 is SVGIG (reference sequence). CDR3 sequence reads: CAWGPGEATGELFF. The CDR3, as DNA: TGTGCCTGGGGCCCGGGAGAAGCTACCGGGGAGCTGTTTTTT.

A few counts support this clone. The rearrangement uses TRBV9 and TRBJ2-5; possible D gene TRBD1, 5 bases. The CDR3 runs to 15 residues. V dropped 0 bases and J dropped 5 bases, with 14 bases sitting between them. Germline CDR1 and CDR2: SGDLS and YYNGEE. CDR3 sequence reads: CASSVGHSGIETQYF. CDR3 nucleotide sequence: TGTGCCAGCAGCGTAGGGCATTCAGGGATCGAGACCCAGTACTTC.

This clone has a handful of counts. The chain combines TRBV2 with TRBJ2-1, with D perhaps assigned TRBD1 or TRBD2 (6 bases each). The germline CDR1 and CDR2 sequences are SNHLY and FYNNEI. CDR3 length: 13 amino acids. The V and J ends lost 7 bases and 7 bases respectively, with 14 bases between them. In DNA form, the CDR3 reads TGTGCCAGCACCCCAAGGGGGGCGAATGAGCAGTTCTTC. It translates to CASTPRGANEQFF.

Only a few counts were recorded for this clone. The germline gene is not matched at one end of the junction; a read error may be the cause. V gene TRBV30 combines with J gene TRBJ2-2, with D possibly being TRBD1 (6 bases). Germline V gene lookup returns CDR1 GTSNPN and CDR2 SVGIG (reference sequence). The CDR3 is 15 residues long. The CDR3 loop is CAWSVPGHKAGELFF. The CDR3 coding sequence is TGCGCCTGGAGTGTTCCGGGACATAAGGCCGGGGAGCTGTTTTTT.

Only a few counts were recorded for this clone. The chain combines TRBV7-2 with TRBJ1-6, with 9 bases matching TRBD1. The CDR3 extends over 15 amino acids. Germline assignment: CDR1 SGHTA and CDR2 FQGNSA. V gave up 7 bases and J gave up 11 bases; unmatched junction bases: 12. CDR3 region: CASTTGGQGGPPLHF. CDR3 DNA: TGTGCCAGCACAACAGGGGGACAGGGTGGGCCACCCCTCCACTTT.

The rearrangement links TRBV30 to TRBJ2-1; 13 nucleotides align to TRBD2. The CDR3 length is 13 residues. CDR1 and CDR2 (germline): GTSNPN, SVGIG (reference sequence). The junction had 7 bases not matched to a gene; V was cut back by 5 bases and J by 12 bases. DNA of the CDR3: TGTGCCTGGCGGACTAGCGGGAGACCTGCGCAGTTCTTC. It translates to CAWRTSGRPAQFF.

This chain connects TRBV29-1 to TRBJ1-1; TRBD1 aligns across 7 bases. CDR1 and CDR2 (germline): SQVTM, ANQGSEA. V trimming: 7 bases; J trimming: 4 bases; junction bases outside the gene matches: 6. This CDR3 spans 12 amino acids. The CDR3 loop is CSGDTGATEAFF. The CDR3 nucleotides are TGCAGCGGAGATACAGGGGCCACTGAAGCTTTCTTT.

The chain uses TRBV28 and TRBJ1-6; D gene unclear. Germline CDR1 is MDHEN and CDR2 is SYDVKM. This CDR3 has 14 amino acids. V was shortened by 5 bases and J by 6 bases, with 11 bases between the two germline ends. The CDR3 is CASSLRTVNSPLHF. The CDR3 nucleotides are TGTGCCAGCAGTCTTAGGACGGTTAATTCACCCCTCCACTTT. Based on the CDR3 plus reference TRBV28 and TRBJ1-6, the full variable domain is DVKVTQSSRYLVKRTGEKVFLECVQDMDHENMFWYRQDPGLGLRLIYFSYDVKMKEKGDIPEGYSVSREKKERFSLILESASTNQTSMYLCASSLRTVNSPLHFGNGTRLTVT.